The next 27 T cell receptor beta chains were all read from a single sample in a study of OX40 agonist ivuxolimab in advanced cancers. The data were produced by immunoSEQ multiplex PCR, yet TCRdb's version contains in-frame clones alone and is incomplete. In the table there are about 72,000 clones, 85% to 90% of which are singletons. The sequencing here drew on CD4+ or CD8+ T cells sorted from blood, taken in a trial of the OX40 agonist ivuxolimab. The source is an adult with an advanced solid tumor such as melanoma, head and neck, liver or kidney cancer.

This clone was counted a few times. The rearrangement uses TRBV11-3 and TRBJ1-3; 7 positions agree with TRBD1. The germline V gene encodes CDR1 SGHNT and CDR2 YENEEA. V dropped 1 base and J dropped 0; count of bases not matched to a gene: 6. This CDR3 region has 17 residues. This CDR3 reads CASSLGQTGHSGNTIYF. Written as DNA, the CDR3 is TGTGCCAGCAGCTTAGGACAGACAGGGCACTCTGGAAACACCATATATTTT.

The chain carries TRBV19 and TRBJ2-1; D gene ambiguous. The germline V gene has CDR1 LNHDA and CDR2 SQIVND (reference sequence). The CDR3 runs to 14 residues. Trimming removed 8 bases from V and 8 bases from J, with 19 bases in between. This CDR3 reads CASRFRAPEDEQFF. The CDR3 nucleotides are TGTGCCAGTCGCTTCCGGGCTCCCGAGGATGAGCAGTTCTTC.

This clone was recorded once. The J gene is TRBJ1-5, the V gene TRBV27; the D is unclear. The CDR3 loop spans 15 amino acids. The V end lost 1 base, the J end lost 3 bases, and 10 bases lay between the germline ends. CDR1 MNHEY and CDR2 SMNVEV come from the germline V gene (reference sequence). This CDR3 is CASSLLGGNNQPQHF. DNA of the CDR3: TGTGCCAGCAGTTTATTGGGTGGCAACAATCAGCCCCAGCATTTT.

V usage is TRBV2 and J usage is TRBJ2-1; the D gene is possibly TRBD1 (6 bases). The V gene's germline CDR1 is SNHLY and CDR2 FYNNEI. The V gene lost 6 bases and the J gene lost 5 bases, with 17 bases spanning the gap. The CDR3 consists of 15 residues. CDR3 nucleotide sequence: TGTGCCAGCAGCCCCCGGACAGCGACAAACAATGAGCAGTTCTTC. It encodes CASSPRTATNNEQFF.

The sample holds a few counts of this clone. The chain links TRBV18 to TRBJ2-7; D tentatively reads TRBD1 or TRBD2 (5 bases each). Trimming took 5 bases from V and 5 from J, leaving 22 bases between them. There are 16 residues in the CDR3. CDR1 and CDR2 from the germline V gene are KGHSH and LQKENI. CDR3: CASSTAGSGSAHEQYF. The CDR3 DNA sequence: TGTGCCAGCTCAACCGCAGGGAGTGGGAGCGCCCACGAGCAGTACTTC.

Concerning this clone itself: At one boundary the junction diverges from the germline segment, which might be a read error. The rearrangement joins TRBV4-2 to TRBJ1-1; 9 nucleotides align to TRBD1. This CDR3 has 17 residues. Germline CDR1 is LGHNA and CDR2 is YNFKEQ. CDR3 in amino acids: CASTQWFQDRGNTEAFF. The CDR3 region has the DNA TGTGCCAGCACCCAATGGTTTCAGGACAGGGGGAACACTGAAGCTTTCTTT.

This clone was recorded once. The J gene is TRBJ2-5, the V gene TRBV7-9; perhaps TRBD1 as D (6 bases). Germline V gives CDR1 SEHNR, CDR2 FQNEAQ (reference sequence). This CDR3 is 13 amino acids long. The ends were cut back, 4 bases at V and 4 bases at J, with 10 bases in the middle. The CDR3 DNA sequence: TGTGCCAGCAGCTCTGGACAGATAGAGACCCAGTACTTC. Protein: CASSSGQIETQYF. Full variable domain (outside the CDR3, taken from reference TRBV7-9 and TRBJ2-5): DTGVSQNPRHKITKRGQNVTFRCDPISEHNRLYWYRQTLGQGPEFLTYFQNEAQLEKSRLLSDRFSAERPKGSFSTLEIQRTEQGDSAMYLCASSSGQIETQYFGPGTRLLVL.

V is TRBV30 and J is TRBJ1-3, with D hard to call. The germline gives CDR1 GTSNPN, CDR2 SVGIG (reference sequence). V was pared by 3 bases and J by 7 bases, with 13 bases between. The CDR3 is 13 residues long. The CDR3 is CAWSPSPLNTIYF. CDR3 nucleotide sequence: TGTGCCTGGAGCCCATCCCCGTTGAACACCATATATTTT. The full variable domain, its missing parts supplied by reference TRBV30 and TRBJ1-3, is SQTIHQWPATLVQPVGSPLSLECTVEGTSNPNLYWYRQAAGRGLQLLFYSVGIGQISSEVPQNLSASRPQDRQFILSSKKLLLSDSGFYLCAWSPSPLNTIYFGEGSWLTVV.

The chain recombines TRBV11-3 with TRBJ2-3; D is tentatively TRBD1 or TRBD2 (5 bases each). The germline gives CDR1 SGHNT, CDR2 YENEEA. V lost 0 bases and J 1 base, leaving 11 bases between the germline ends. CDR3 size: 16 residues. Written as DNA, the CDR3 is TGTGCCAGCAGCTTAGAGGGCCGGGGCCGCACAGATACGCAGTATTTT. This encodes CASSLEGRGRTDTQYF.

V gene TRBV6-1 combines with J gene TRBJ1-5, with D possibly TRBD1 on 5 matching bases. The CDR3 covers 12 residues. From germline, CDR1 is MNHNS and CDR2 SASEGT. V lost 7 bases, J lost 6 bases, and 10 bases lay in between. CDR3 in DNA: TGTGCCAGCACCAGGGACCTTCAGCCCCAGCATTTT. This sequence encodes CASTRDLQPQHF.

This chain uses TRBV2 with TRBJ1-3; 7 positions match TRBD1. There are 13 residues in the CDR3. J gave up 6 bases and V 6 bases, and 5 bases lay outside the gene matches. Per the germline V gene, CDR1 is SNHLY and CDR2 is FYNNEI. The CDR3 DNA is TGTGCCAGCAGGGAGGGACAGCAAAACACCATATATTTT. Translated: CASREGQQNTIYF.

The J gene is TRBJ2-7, the V gene TRBV25-1; 7 bases agree with TRBD1. CDR1 is MGHDK, CDR2 SYGVNS, per germline. V was clipped by 6 bases and J by 4 bases; unmatched bases: 3. The CDR3 has 12 residues. The CDR3 DNA is TGTGCCAGCAGCCCGACAGGGTACGAGCAGTACTTC. Protein product: CASSPTGYEQYF.

This chain connects TRBV7-9 to TRBJ2-7; no clear D. This CDR3 region has 11 residues. CDR1 is SEHNR and CDR2 is FQNEAQ in the germline V gene (reference sequence). Trimming took off 3 bases at V and 5 bases at J, with 5 bases between the two ends. CDR3 residues: CASSFSDEQYF. CDR3 nucleotides: TGTGCCAGCAGCTTTTCGGACGAGCAGTACTTC.

This chain joins TRBV28 and TRBJ1-2, with unresolved D. Per the germline V gene, CDR1 is MDHEN and CDR2 is SYDVKM. Trimming removed 6 bases at V and 4 bases at J, with 12 bases between. This CDR3 is 13 amino acids long. CDR3 sequence (DNA): TGTGCCAGCAGACCTCCGGGCCGCTATGGCTACACCTTC. Protein product: CASRPPGRYGYTF.

CDR3 in DNA: TGTGCCAGCAGCTTAGATCTCGGGGGGTTTTTAACTGGAAACACCATATATTTT. Amino acid sequence: CASSLDLGGFLTGNTIYF. The chain employs TRBV11-2 and TRBJ1-3, with a weak D call TRBD1 (5 bases). This CDR3 is built from 18 residues. The germline V gene has CDR1 SGHAT and CDR2 FQNNGV. V lost 0 bases, J lost 2 bases, and 17 bases lay in between.

This chain connects TRBV29-1 to TRBJ2-1; 13 bases fit TRBD2. The J segment lost 8 bases and the V segment lost 6 bases, leaving 7 bases of the junction unmatched. Per germline, CDR1 SQVTM and CDR2 ANQGSEA. This CDR3 comprises 14 residues. The CDR3 sequence: CSVILAGGHDEQFF. The DNA for the CDR3 is TGCAGCGTAATACTAGCGGGGGGGCATGATGAGCAGTTCTTC.

This clone has a single count. This chain links TRBV5-6 with TRBJ2-2; 7 nucleotides line up with TRBD2. CDR3 length: 16 residues. V shed 3 bases, J shed 2 bases, and the junction held 7 bases outside the gene matches. Germline assignment: CDR1 SGHDT and CDR2 YYEEEE. This chain's CDR3 is CASSSAGLLNTGELFF. CDR3 coding DNA: TGTGCCAGCAGCTCGGCGGGACTACTAAACACCGGGGAGCTGTTTTTT.

The chain joins TRBV7-8 to TRBJ1-2, with D unclear. V was pared by 2 bases and J by 4 bases, with 5 bases between. CDR1 SGHVS and CDR2 FQNEAQ come from the germline V gene. There are 12 residues in the CDR3. The CDR3 DNA sequence: TGTGCCAGCAGCTTAAGCTCCTATGGCTACACCTTC. Translating gives CASSLSSYGYTF.

V and J are TRBV6-5 and TRBJ2-3; D assignment may be TRBD1 or TRBD2 (5 bases each). V lost 7 bases and J 2 bases, leaving 13 bases between the germline ends. The length of the CDR3 is 14 residues. Germline-derived CDR1 and CDR2 are MNHEY and SVGAGI. The CDR3 DNA is TGTGCCAGCACTCCCATGGGGACCACAGATACGCAGTATTTT. Encoded protein: CASTPMGTTDTQYF.

V usage is TRBV5-1 and J usage is TRBJ2-3; no clear D gene. The CDR3 consists of 17 residues. The germline V gene encodes CDR1 SGHRS and CDR2 YFSETQ. V was trimmed by 0 bases and J by 3 bases, leaving 17 bases between them. Here the CDR3 reads CASSLGVRASQTDTQYF. CDR3 sequence (DNA): TGCGCCAGCAGCTTGGGGGTTCGCGCTTCTCAAACAGATACGCAGTATTTT.

A few counts support this clone. The chain uses TRBV7-9 and TRBJ2-7; D gene ambiguous. The V end lost 7 bases, the J end lost 3 bases, and 7 bases lay between the germline ends. The CDR3 loop spans 11 amino acids. Germline-derived CDR1 and CDR2 are SEHNR and FQNEAQ (reference sequence). The DNA of the CDR3 is TGTGCCAGCACAGAACTCTACGAGCAGTACTTC. It encodes CASTELYEQYF.

The genes are TRBV6-6 and TRBJ2-3; D perhaps matches TRBD2 (7 bases). CDR1 is MNHNY, CDR2 SVGAGI, per germline (reference sequence). This CDR3 is built from 15 residues. V was pared by 8 bases and J by 3 bases, with 18 bases between. This CDR3 is CASGGSGGATDTQYF. In DNA form, the CDR3 reads TGTGCCAGCGGCGGGTCGGGGGGCGCGACAGATACGCAGTATTTT.

The V gene is TRBV30, the J gene TRBJ2-7; D remains ambiguous. The CDR3 is made up of 13 amino acids. Germline V gene sequence: CDR1 GTSNPN, CDR2 SVGIG (reference sequence). The V end lost 0 bases, the J end lost 0 bases, and 6 bases lay between the germline ends. CDR3 bases: TGTGCCTGGAGTGTAGGCGGCTCCTACGAGCAGTACTTC. Protein: CAWSVGGSYEQYF.

V and J are TRBV11-3 and TRBJ1-1; the D is unclear. The germline gives CDR1 SGHNT, CDR2 YENEEA. The V end was cut by 3 bases, the J end by 1 base, with 6 bases between. CDR3 length equals 13 residues. DNA for the CDR3: TGTGCCAGCAGCTTGTCCCCGAACACTGAAGCTTTCTTT. This encodes CASSLSPNTEAFF.

V usage is TRBV5-4 and J usage is TRBJ1-2; 7 bases line up with TRBD1. V was pared by 4 bases and J by 8 bases, with 5 bases of the junction left unmatched. CDR1 and CDR2 from the germline V gene are SGHNT and YYREEE (reference sequence). The CDR3 sequence is 12 residues long. CDR3 sequence: CASSAGGWGYTF. The CDR3 coding sequence is TGTGCCAGCAGCGCAGGGGGATGGGGCTACACCTTC.

CDR3 protein: CASSPGGQGQTEAFF. CDR3 coding DNA: TGCGCCAGCAGCCCGGGGGGACAGGGACAAACTGAAGCTTTCTTT. This chain connects TRBV5-1 to TRBJ1-1; 9 positions match TRBD1. Germline loops: CDR1 SGHRS, CDR2 YFSETQ. This CDR3 spans 15 amino acids. V shed 4 bases and J 5 bases; nucleotides not matched to a gene: 9.

The CDR3 region has the DNA TGTGCCAGTAGCCCGACTGGGTGGGAGCCCTCCTACGAGCAGTACTTC. This sequence encodes CASSPTGWEPSYEQYF. The genes are TRBV19 and TRBJ2-7; D may be TRBD2 (5 bases). Between the trimmed V and J ends, which lost 6 bases and 0 bases, there was a span of 18 bases. The CDR3 length is 16 residues. The V gene's germline CDR1 is LNHDA and CDR2 SQIVND (reference sequence).